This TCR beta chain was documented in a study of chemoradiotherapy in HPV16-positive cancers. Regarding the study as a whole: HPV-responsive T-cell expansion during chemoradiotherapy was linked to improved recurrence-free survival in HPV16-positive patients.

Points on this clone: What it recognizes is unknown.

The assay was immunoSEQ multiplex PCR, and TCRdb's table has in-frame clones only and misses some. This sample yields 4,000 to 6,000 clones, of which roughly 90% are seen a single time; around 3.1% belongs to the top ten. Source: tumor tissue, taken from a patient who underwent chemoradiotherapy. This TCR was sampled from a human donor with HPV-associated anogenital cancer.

The CDR3 DNA reads as TGTGCCAGCAGCGATGACAGAGAATATCAGCCCCAGCATTTT. Translated: CASSDDREYQPQHF. The rearrangement joins TRBV7-9 to TRBJ1-5, with D perhaps TRBD1 (5 bases). CDR1 is SEHNR and CDR2 is FQNEAQ in the germline V gene (reference sequence). This CDR3 is built from 14 residues. Trimming cost V 5 bases and J 5 bases, with 13 bases left between them.